The sample holds one count of the clone carrying this T cell receptor beta chain. V shed 4 bases, J shed 4 bases, and the junction held 14 bases outside the gene matches. The CDR3 is 17 amino acids. Germline-derived CDR1 and CDR2 are WNHNN and SYGVQD (reference sequence). Time point noted: newly diagnosed GD, antithyroid drugs for less than 3 months. PBMC-derived RNA was used for the TCR library. This specimen comes from a study of regulatory T cells in long-lasting Graves disease. Construction of the TCR beta libraries employed iRepertoire HTBI primers in conjunction with Arm-PCR of CDR3 regions. TCRdb fed the multiplex PCR reads into MiXCR, producing one record per CDR3 protein. Of about 430,000 distinct CDR3 sequences in the sample, about 15% are singletons; the top ten hold under 9%. The same data also contributed to another study, on T cells in Graves' hyperthyroidism and ophthalmopathy. From that second work: Based on clinical symptoms, serum thyroxine and TRAb, thyroid ultrasound and orbital computed tomography, diagnoses were reached.

Source: peripheral blood mononuclear cells (PBMCs), taken at new diagnosis, from a patient treated with antithyroid drugs. The source of this sequence is a woman in her thirties or forties with Graves disease. The genes are TRBV10-1 and TRBJ2-3; 7 nucleotides match TRBD1. CDR3: CASSAPVSGGRADTQYF. CDR3 coding DNA: TGCGCCAGCAGTGCCCCGGTATCAGGGGGTCGCGCAGATACGCAGTATTTT.